Below, 14 T cell receptor beta chains from the same sample are listed, as sequenced in a study of T cell responses to AZD1222 COVID-19 vaccine (dated by TCRdb to about 2021). Taken with the paper, the label for time point translates to: baseline before first vaccination. Library preparation was by the immunoSEQ multiplex PCR assay. TCRdb retrieved this table from immuneACCESS and kept in-frame rearrangements only. Not all clones are present; in checked studies, unresolved V genes account for under half, and no reason is known for the remainder. This sample comprises around 130,000 clones, roughly 94% of them detected only once. Approximately 6.3% of the sample is held by the ten biggest clonotypes. Sequenced here: peripheral blood, sampled on day 0 of AZD1222 vaccination. The receptors were sampled from an adult in good health.

J is TRBJ2-7 and V is TRBV5-6, with 11 nucleotides matching TRBD2. Germline V gene data show CDR1 as SGHDT and CDR2 as YYEEEE. The CDR3 has 18 residues. Unmatched junction bases numbered 12, after V lost 0 bases and J lost 4 bases. The CDR3 protein is CASSLVPTSGRSIYEQYF. CDR3 nucleotide sequence: TGTGCCAGCAGCTTGGTGCCAACTAGCGGGAGAAGTATTTACGAGCAGTACTTC. The complete variable domain, with remaining parts taken from reference TRBV5-6 and TRBJ2-7, reads DAGVTQSPTHLIKTRGQQVTLRCSPKSGHDTVSWYQQALGQGPQFIFQYYEEEERQRGNFPDRFSGHQFPNYSSELNVNALLLGDSALYLCASSLVPTSGRSIYEQYFGPGTRLTVT.

The chain recombines TRBV19 with TRBJ1-6; D not resolved. The CDR3 spans 14 residues. The germline CDR1 and CDR2 sequences are LNHDA and SQIVND (reference sequence). The V gene lost 5 bases and the J gene lost 4 bases, with 9 bases spanning the gap. The CDR3, as DNA: TGTGCCAGTAGTCTCCTACAGTATAATTCACCCCTCCACTTT. Amino acids: CASSLLQYNSPLHF.

The chain employs TRBV7-2 and TRBJ2-7; 8 nucleotides agree with TRBD1. The V gene end was trimmed by 3 bases and the J gene end by 5 bases; junction bases not matched to a gene: 9. Germline loops: CDR1 SGHTA, CDR2 FQGNSA. The CDR3 loop spans 15 amino acids. CDR3 DNA: TGTGCCAGCAGCTTTTGGACAGGGTTCGGGAACGAGCAGTACTTC. Amino acid sequence: CASSFWTGFGNEQYF.

V is TRBV10-3 and J is TRBJ2-5; TRBD2 might be the D (6 bases). CDR1 and CDR2 (germline): ENHRY, SYGVKD. V was shortened by 6 bases and J by 7 bases, with 15 bases between the two germline ends. The CDR3 consists of 13 residues. CDR3 region: CAISYLASGTQYF. The CDR3 DNA reads TGTGCCATCAGCTATCTAGCGTCTGGGACCCAGTACTTC.

This clone was seen just once. CDR3 in amino acids: CASSEASYLLGGAYTF. CDR3 bases: TGTGCCAGCAGTGAGGCATCGTATTTGTTGGGGGGCGCCTACACCTTC. This sequence joins TRBV6-1 and TRBJ1-2; TRBD1 is a possible D gene (6 bases). Germline V gene sequence: CDR1 MNHNS, CDR2 SASEGT. Trimming shortened V by 3 bases and J by 10 bases, and 24 bases separated the two germline ends. The CDR3 is made up of 16 amino acids.

Here the CDR3 reads CAWSVGGSSYEQYF. CDR3 in DNA: TGTGCCTGGAGTGTCGGCGGTAGCTCCTACGAGCAGTACTTC. The gene calls are TRBV30 and TRBJ2-7, with D uncertain. V dropped 0 bases and J dropped 0 bases, with 9 bases sitting between them. The CDR3 runs 14 residues. Germline CDR1 GTSNPN, CDR2 SVGIG (reference sequence).

The rearrangement uses TRBV7-8 and TRBJ2-2; 11 bases are a match to TRBD2. V gave up 7 bases and J gave up 2 bases; unmatched junction bases: 6. The CDR3 extends over 16 amino acids. Germline V gives CDR1 SGHVS, CDR2 FQNEAQ. The CDR3 region is CASTRTSGFNTGELFF. For the CDR3, the DNA is TGTGCCAGCACCCGGACTAGCGGGTTTAACACCGGGGAGCTGTTTTTT.

The chain couples TRBV7-6 to TRBJ2-6; unclear D gene. CDR3 length: 17 amino acids. The V gene's germline CDR1 is SGHVS and CDR2 FNYEAQ. Trimming took off 2 bases at V and 1 base at J, with 12 bases between the two ends. The CDR3 coding sequence is TGTGCCAGCAGCTTACGGTCCACCCTATCTGGGGCCAACGTCCTGACTTTC. Translation gives CASSLRSTLSGANVLTF.

The V call is TRBV5-1, the J call TRBJ2-1; 7 nucleotides line up with TRBD2. Per the germline V gene, CDR1 is SGHRS and CDR2 is YFSETQ. After removal of 4 bases from V and 5 bases from J, the junction contained 9 bases not matched to a gene. CDR3 size: 15 residues. Here the CDR3 DNA reads TGCGCCAGCAGCCCGGCGGTAGCGGGCAACAATGAGCAGTTCTTC. Translating it yields CASSPAVAGNNEQFF.

This clone occurred once. The junction shows a germline mismatch at one end, possibly a read error. The chain employs TRBV10-3 and TRBJ1-1; no clear D gene. This CDR3 comprises 16 residues. Looked up from germline, CDR1 is ENHRY and CDR2 is SYGVKD. CDR3 nucleotide sequence: TGTGCCATCAGCGAGTCGGCAGGAATCGGGAACACTGAAGCTTTCTTT. It translates to CAISESAGIGNTEAFF.

The chain combines TRBV2 with TRBJ2-7, with a tentative D call TRBD2 (6 bases). V lost 6 bases, J lost 2 bases, and 23 bases lay in between. The CDR3 spans 17 residues. Germline V gene lookup returns CDR1 SNHLY and CDR2 FYNNEI. The CDR3 region is CASRMGGLADNTYEQYF. CDR3 nucleotides: TGTGCCAGCAGGATGGGTGGGTTAGCGGATAACACCTACGAGCAGTACTTC.

This sequence joins TRBV6-2 or TRBV6-3 and TRBJ2-2, with D maybe TRBD2 (7 bases). The V end lost 5 bases, the J end lost 2 bases, and 21 bases lay between the germline ends. Germline V lookup: CDR1 MNHEY, CDR2 SVGEGT. There are 18 residues in the CDR3. Written as DNA, the CDR3 is TGTGCCAGCAGTCCCAATCGGGGGGCAGGGGCTAACACCGGGGAGCTGTTTTTT. It translates to CASSPNRGAGANTGELFF.

V and J are TRBV7-9 and TRBJ1-6; D is possibly TRBD1 (5 bases). Between the trimmed V and J ends, which lost 1 base and 7 bases, there was a span of 8 bases. There are 14 residues in the CDR3. Germline V gene lookup returns CDR1 SEHNR and CDR2 FQNEAQ (reference sequence). The CDR3 DNA is TGTGCCAGCAGCTTAGAGAGGGACAATTCACCCCTCCACTTT. It codes for CASSLERDNSPLHF.

V gene TRBV11-2 combines with J gene TRBJ2-3; 10 nucleotides align to TRBD2. The length of the CDR3 is 15 residues. The V segment lost 2 bases and the J segment 3 bases; nucleotides outside the gene matches: 2. Germline V gene data show CDR1 as SGHAT and CDR2 as FQNNGV. The CDR3, as DNA: TGTGCCAGCAGCTTACTAGCGGGAGCAACAGATACGCAGTATTTT. It encodes CASSLLAGATDTQYF. The variable domain in full, completed from reference TRBV11-2 and TRBJ2-3, reads EAGVAQSPRYKIIEKRQSVAFWCNPISGHATLYWYQQILGQGPKLLIQFQNNGVVDDSQLPKDRFSAERLKGVDSTLKIQPAKLEDSAVYLCASSLLAGATDTQYFGPGTRLTVL.